Listed here is a single TCR beta chain. Its antigen is not known. These data originate in a study of cytomegalovirus exposure and HLA in healthy donors. General study points: At a 0.05 false discovery rate, a later analysis found about 17,000 TCR beta sequences to be associated with HLA alleles. In vitro checks showed that a few CMV-associated chains really do target CMV antigens. In a later analysis, a missense DCLRE1C variant was linked to TCR beta V- and J-gene trimming.

V lost 8 bases and J lost 2, with 16 bases in between. This CDR3 region has 15 residues. Germline CDR1 SGHAT, CDR2 FQNNGV. Use of 60 Vbeta and 13 Jbeta primers characterized the PCR. The repertoire was sequenced with immunoSEQ multiplex PCR; TCRdb's copy has only in-frame clones and lacks some. The sample table includes 120,000 to 150,000 clones. The sequence was obtained from a man aged 40-49 years in good health and CMV-seronegative. Sequencing was done on a sample of PBMCs. The rearrangement uses TRBV11-2 and TRBJ2-1; D is perhaps TRBD2 (5 bases). CDR3: CASFDRASPYNEQFF. The CDR3, as DNA: TGTGCCAGCTTCGATCGGGCTAGCCCCTACAATGAGCAGTTCTTC.